The T cell receptor beta chain under discussion was sequenced for a study of early T cells in non-severe SARS-CoV-2 infection. Turning to the study itself: RNA in bulk from unsorted whole blood was sequenced, and chains were unpaired.

As regards this clonotype: Antigen unknown.

The germline V gene has CDR1 SGHNT and CDR2 YYREEE (reference sequence). CDR3 size: 15 residues. V lost 1 base to trimming and J lost 0 bases, with 10 bases between them. Unique molecular identifiers (one per individual cDNA molecule) were attached. Each CDR3 protein gets one entry after TCRdb re-called the 5' RACE reads with MiXCR. Of tens of thousands of distinct CDR3 sequences listed, 4.7% are singletons. Whole-study findings and limits: The study's VDJdb matching favored anti-spike CD8 responses and missed private and CD4 specificities.

The gene calls are TRBV5-4 and TRBJ1-2; D is unclear. The TCR sequence derives from an adult who was a healthcare worker with PCR-confirmed SARS-CoV-2 infection or an uninfected control (not recorded which). The sequenced sample consisted of whole blood. CDR3 residues: CASSLPGETNYGYTF. The CDR3 nucleotides read TGTGCCAGCAGCTTGCCGGGAGAGACTAACTATGGCTACACCTTC.